Below, 30 T cell receptor beta chains from the same sample are listed, as sequenced in a study of T cells after yellow fever vaccination. One entry per CDR3 protein results from TCRdb running MiXCR on the 5' RACE reads. The sample yields over 150,000 distinct CDR3 sequences, roughly 6.2% seen once. The sequences come from CD4+ T cells sorted from PBMCs, collected on the day of the first yellow fever vaccination. These receptors were collected from a man between 18 and 29 years old who received the YFV17D yellow fever vaccine.

This clonotype was observed many times. The chain combines TRBV6-5 with TRBJ2-1; D is ambiguous. From germline, CDR1 is MNHEY and CDR2 SVGAGI. The CDR3 is 15 residues long. Between the trimmed V and J ends, which lost 2 bases and 5 bases, there was a span of 13 bases. Here the CDR3 DNA reads TGTGCCAGCAGTTACGTGACTTCCAATAACAATGAGCAGTTCTTC. Translation: CASSYVTSNNNEQFF.

This clonotype was counted many times. The V call is TRBV11-3, the J call TRBJ2-3; possibly TRBD2 for D (7 bases). The V gene's germline CDR1 is SGHNT and CDR2 YENEEA. The CDR3 length is 15 residues. V was pared by 5 bases and J by 4 bases, with 16 bases between. CDR3 sequence: CASSPRTGGPDTQYF. CDR3 nucleotide sequence: TGTGCCAGCAGCCCACGGACGGGGGGCCCAGATACGCAGTATTTT. Full variable domain (missing parts from reference TRBV11-3 and TRBJ2-3): EAGVVQSPRYKIIEKKQPVAFWCNPISGHNTLYWYLQNLGQGPELLIRYENEEAVDDSQLPKDRFSAERLKGVDSTLKIQPAELGDSAVYLCASSPRTGGPDTQYFGPGTRLTVL.

This clonotype came up many times. This chain links TRBV2 with TRBJ2-2, with D perhaps TRBD2 (6 bases). CDR1 is SNHLY and CDR2 is FYNNEI in the germline V gene. V was trimmed by 5 bases and J by 7 bases, leaving 14 bases between them. CDR3 size: 14 residues. The CDR3 here is CASSWRVDGGELFF. CDR3 DNA sequence: TGTGCCAGCAGTTGGAGGGTGGACGGCGGGGAGCTGTTTTTT.

This clonotype was seen only a few times. The chain has TRBV20-1 and TRBJ2-2; 8 bases map to TRBD2. Germline V CDR1 and CDR2: DFQATT, SNEGSKA (reference sequence). With 1 base clipped from V and 4 bases from J, the junction kept 2 bases outside the gene matches. The CDR3 totals 14 residues. The CDR3 region has the DNA TGCAGTGCTAGAGGACTAGCGAGCACCGGGGAGCTGTTTTTT. Protein: CSARGLASTGELFF.

This clonotype came up a few times. V usage is TRBV24-1 and J usage is TRBJ2-5; 9 positions agree with TRBD1. Germline V gene lookup returns CDR1 KGHDR and CDR2 SFDVKD. The V segment lost 6 bases and the J segment 5 bases; nucleotides outside the gene matches: 6. The CDR3 loop spans 14 amino acids. The CDR3 sequence: CATSKQGAVETQYF. Written as DNA, the CDR3 is TGTGCCACCAGTAAACAGGGGGCTGTGGAGACCCAGTACTTC.

This clonotype was counted only a few times. The chain joins TRBV27 to TRBJ1-5, with 9 bases fitting TRBD1. The CDR3 spans 13 residues. Germline CDR1 and CDR2: MNHEY and SMNVEV (reference sequence). The J segment lost 6 bases and the V segment lost 9 bases, leaving 6 bases of the junction unmatched. Here the CDR3 DNA reads TGTGCCAGGAAAACAGGGGGCAGTCAGCCCCAGCATTTT. Translating it yields CARKTGGSQPQHF.

This clonotype has ten or more counts. V usage is TRBV18 and J usage is TRBJ2-1; tentatively, D is TRBD2 (5 bases). Trimming removed 4 bases from V and 5 bases from J, with 15 bases in between. The CDR3 runs to 15 residues. The V gene's germline CDR1 is KGHSH and CDR2 LQKENI. The CDR3 DNA sequence: TGTGCCAGCTCACTGGGATCGGGAAACAACAATGAGCAGTTCTTC. Residues: CASSLGSGNNNEQFF.

This clonotype came up many times. The V and J genes are TRBV5-1 and TRBJ2-7; D is perhaps TRBD1 (6 bases). V was trimmed by 0 bases and J by 4 bases, leaving 8 bases between them. The CDR3 is made up of 13 amino acids. CDR1 and CDR2 from the germline V gene are SGHRS and YFSETQ. The CDR3 is CASSLAGQYEQYF. CDR3 coding DNA: TGCGCCAGCAGCTTGGCCGGACAGTACGAGCAGTACTTC.

This clonotype showed up many times. The rearrangement uses TRBV6-1 and TRBJ1-6; 11 positions match TRBD1. V was clipped by 4 bases and J by 8 bases; unmatched bases: 1. CDR3 length: 14 amino acids. The V gene's germline CDR1 is MNHNS and CDR2 SASEGT. CDR3 region: CASSGGQGDSPLHF. The CDR3 nucleotides are TGTGCCAGCAGTGGGGGACAGGGGGATTCACCCCTCCACTTT.

Of note for this clonotype: This clone may be a read error of a much larger clone one base away. This chain connects TRBV10-3 to TRBJ1-2, with 7 bases identical to TRBD1. The V gene end was trimmed by 1 base and the J gene end by 2 bases; junction bases not matched to a gene: 1. Germline V gene sequence: CDR1 ENHRY, CDR2 SYGVKD. CDR3 length: 14 residues. The CDR3 loop reads CAISELGGNYGYTF. Here the CDR3 DNA reads TGTGCCATCAGTGAGTTAGGGGGCAACTATGGCTACACCTTC.

This clonotype was observed at least ten times. Here the CDR3 DNA reads TGTGCCAGCAGCTTATCTAGCGGATACAATGAGCAGTTCTTC. Protein product: CASSLSSGYNEQFF. V and J are TRBV7-9 and TRBJ2-1, with TRBD2 identical over 7 bases. Trimming cost V 2 bases and J 4 bases; bases outside gene matches: 2. CDR1 is SEHNR, CDR2 FQNEAQ, per germline (reference sequence). The CDR3 is 14 amino acids.

In its sample, this clonotype was seen many times. The chain links TRBV7-9 to TRBJ2-3; 10 nucleotides align to TRBD2. V lost 7 bases to trimming and J lost 4 bases; unmatched junction nucleotides: 5. Germline V gene lookup returns CDR1 SEHNR and CDR2 FQNEAQ (reference sequence). This CDR3 spans 14 amino acids. The CDR3 region has the DNA TGTGCCAGCACCCTGGGGACTAGCGCAGATACGCAGTATTTT. It specifies CASTLGTSADTQYF.

The rearrangement uses TRBV5-5 and TRBJ2-5, with D possibly matching TRBD2 (6 bases). V shed 0 bases and J shed 0 bases, with 15 bases lying between them. Germline-derived CDR1 and CDR2 are SGHKS and YYEKEE (reference sequence). This CDR3 contains 17 residues. In DNA, the CDR3 is TGTGCCAGCAGCTTGGGTGTGGGGGGATCGTACCAAGAGACCCAGTACTTC. Protein: CASSLGVGGSYQETQYF.

This clonotype was observed at least ten times. The J gene is TRBJ1-5, the V gene TRBV2; unclear D gene. Per the germline V gene, CDR1 is SNHLY and CDR2 is FYNNEI. With 8 bases removed from V and 2 bases from J, the gap between germline ends came to 13 bases. This CDR3 has 14 amino acids. CDR3 sequence: CASRPVTGNQPQHF. The CDR3, as DNA: TGTGCCAGCCGTCCGGTGACGGGCAATCAGCCCCAGCATTTT.

This clonotype was seen repeatedly, ten times or more. This chain uses TRBV11-2 with TRBJ2-7; 7 bases are shared with TRBD1. V trimming: 1 base; J trimming: 2 bases; junction bases outside the gene matches: 5. The length of the CDR3 is 15 residues. CDR1 is SGHAT, CDR2 FQNNGV, per germline. The CDR3 loop is CASSLGSGTAYEQYV. The CDR3 region has the DNA TGTGCCAGCAGCTTAGGCTCAGGGACAGCCTACGAGCAGTACGTC.

The sample holds many counts of this clonotype. The chain has TRBV4-3 and TRBJ1-6; the D gene is possibly TRBD1 (5 bases). Germline loops: CDR1 LGHNA, CDR2 YSLEER. V was trimmed by 1 base and J by 7 bases, leaving 8 bases between them. The CDR3 sequence is 14 residues long. As DNA, the CDR3 is TGCGCCAGCAGCCAAGCAGGGATGAATTCACCCCTCCACTTT. Its protein product is CASSQAGMNSPLHF.

This clonotype was found a few times. The chain has TRBV19 and TRBJ1-1; D perhaps matches TRBD1 (6 bases). The V gene's germline CDR1 is LNHDA and CDR2 SQIVND (reference sequence). The CDR3 length is 15 residues. Trimming stripped 9 bases from V and 0 bases from J, with 17 bases between. CDR3 amino acids: CASRPGQNMNTEAFF. The DNA for the CDR3 is TGTGCCAGCAGACCGGGACAAAACATGAACACTGAAGCTTTCTTT.

This clonotype has only a few counts. The rearrangement joins TRBV11-1 to TRBJ2-7; D may be TRBD2 (5 bases). Between the trimmed V and J ends, which lost 5 bases and 4 bases, there was a span of 12 bases. In germline, CDR1 is SGHAT, CDR2 FQDESV (reference sequence). This CDR3 comprises 13 residues. CDR3 coding DNA: TGTGCCAGCAGCCAAACTAGTCCTTACGAGCAGTACGTC. Its translation is CASSQTSPYEQYV.

The V and J genes are TRBV12-3 or TRBV12-4 and TRBJ1-3; D gene ambiguous. This CDR3 is built from 14 residues. V lost 7 bases, J lost 0 bases, and 10 bases lay in between. CDR3 DNA: TGTGCCAGCACGTGGACGGCCTCTGGAAACACCATATATTTT. Translated: CASTWTASGNTIYF.

In nucleotides, the CDR3 is TGTGCCAGCAGCGTAGGGGCCCGAGTTACTAACTATGGCTACACCTTC. It codes for CASSVGARVTNYGYTF. The V gene is TRBV9, the J gene TRBJ1-2; D gene ambiguous. Trimming took 0 bases from V and 0 from J, leaving 12 bases between them. The CDR3 spans 16 residues. Looked up from germline, CDR1 is SGDLS and CDR2 is YYNGEE.

Only a few counts were recorded for this clonotype. The chain employs TRBV20-1 and TRBJ2-3; 10 bases are shared with TRBD2. The CDR3 is made up of 15 amino acids. CDR1 is DFQATT, CDR2 SNEGSKA, per germline (reference sequence). The V gene end was trimmed by 5 bases and the J gene end by 4 bases; junction bases not matched to a gene: 9. CDR3 residues: CSARGSGGGADTQYF. DNA for the CDR3: TGCAGTGCTCGTGGGAGCGGGGGGGGGGCAGATACGCAGTATTTT.

This clonotype has a handful of counts. The chain uses TRBV5-1 and TRBJ2-5; D gene uncertain. Per the germline V gene, CDR1 is SGHRS and CDR2 is YFSETQ. The length of the CDR3 is 15 residues. The V end lost 0 bases, the J end lost 4 bases, and 13 bases lay between the germline ends. CDR3 DNA sequence: TGCGCCAGCAGCTTGGCCGGCAGGAAAGTAGAGACCCAGTACTTC. Translating it yields CASSLAGRKVETQYF.

This clonotype was detected ten times or more. The rearrangement uses TRBV25-1 and TRBJ2-7; 8 nucleotides agree with TRBD2. The CDR3 is 14 amino acids. Trimming took 6 bases from V and 5 from J; bases not matched to a gene: 9. Germline CDR1 MGHDK, CDR2 SYGVNS. CDR3 in amino acids: CASRPLGLANEQYV. The CDR3 DNA is TGTGCCAGCAGGCCGCTAGGACTAGCTAACGAGCAGTACGTC.

There are a few counts of this clonotype. The CDR3 region has the DNA TGTGCCAGCAGCCAGAGGGTTAATGAAAAACTGTTTTTT. Protein sequence: CASSQRVNEKLFF. V gene TRBV27 combines with J gene TRBJ1-4, with D hard to call. V dropped 6 bases and J dropped 4 bases, with 9 bases sitting between them. The CDR3 runs to 13 residues. From germline, CDR1 is MNHEY and CDR2 SMNVEV (reference sequence).

The chain joins TRBV12-3 or TRBV12-4 to TRBJ2-5, with D hard to call. This CDR3 is 14 amino acids long. The V end lost 5 bases, the J end lost 4 bases, and 14 bases lay between the germline ends. In DNA, the CDR3 is TGTGCCAGCAGTCAACGTGAGAAGGGAGAGACCCAGTACTTC. Amino acids: CASSQREKGETQYF.

This clonotype was counted many times. The V and J genes are TRBV6-1 and TRBJ2-1; D call uncertain. The CDR3 consists of 13 residues. Germline CDR1 MNHNS, CDR2 SASEGT. Trimming shortened V by 7 bases and J by 7 bases, and 14 bases separated the two germline ends. CDR3: CASTRDQRNEQFF. DNA for the CDR3: TGTGCCAGCACCCGCGACCAGAGGAATGAGCAGTTCTTC.

This clonotype was seen at least ten times. The V call is TRBV5-1, the J call TRBJ2-4; TRBD1 matches 7 bases. The V gene's germline CDR1 is SGHRS and CDR2 YFSETQ. CDR3 length: 14 residues. After removal of 4 bases from V and 8 bases from J, the junction contained 9 bases not matched to a gene. The CDR3 loop reads CASSPLTGMDIQYF. The CDR3 DNA sequence: TGCGCCAGCAGCCCCCTGACAGGGATGGACATTCAGTACTTC.

This clonotype was counted ten times or more. This rearrangement joins TRBV5-4 to TRBJ2-3; 8 nucleotides align to TRBD2. Per the germline V gene, CDR1 is SGHNT and CDR2 is YYREEE (reference sequence). Unmatched junction bases numbered 4, after V lost 3 bases and J lost 4 bases. The CDR3 covers 14 residues. The CDR3 protein is CASSSRGGADTQYF. CDR3 sequence (DNA): TGTGCCAGCAGCTCCCGGGGGGGGGCAGATACGCAGTATTTT. The full variable domain, completed using reference TRBV5-4 and TRBJ2-3, is ETGVTQSPTHLIKTRGQQVTLRCSSQSGHNTVSWYQQALGQGPQFIFQYYREEENGRGNFPPRFSGLQFPNYSSELNVNALELDDSALYLCASSSRGGADTQYFGPGTRLTVL.

Ten or more counts support this clonotype. The chain combines TRBV4-3 with TRBJ2-2, with 7 bases that match TRBD1. J lost 2 bases, V lost 0 bases, and 3 bases had no gene match. CDR3 length equals 16 residues. Germline values: CDR1 LGHNA, CDR2 YSLEER. CDR3 nucleotide sequence: TGCGCCAGCAGCCAAGACAGGGGGATTAACACCGGGGAGCTGTTTTTT. It encodes CASSQDRGINTGELFF.

At least ten counts were recorded for this clonotype. The chain employs TRBV10-2 and TRBJ1-2, with D unresolved. The CDR3 is 13 amino acids. The V gene lost 9 bases and the J gene lost 4 bases, with 15 bases spanning the gap. The germline gives CDR1 WSHSY, CDR2 SAAADI. In nucleotides, the CDR3 is TGCGCCAGTCTGGCCCTTGGTGGCTATGGCTACACCTTC. Encoded protein: CASLALGGYGYTF.